This T cell receptor beta chain was captured by sequencing in a study of early T cells in non-severe SARS-CoV-2 infection. Study in general: Sequencing of bulk RNA from unsorted whole blood was done, without chain pairing. General observations from the study: VDJdb matching favored anti-spike CD8 responses, missing private and CD4 specificities.

The CDR3 is 14 amino acids. V gave up 4 bases and J gave up 2 bases, with 12 bases separating them. There are a few counts of this clonotype. No antigen is known for it. The protocol attached unique molecular identifiers to individual cDNA molecules. TCRdb re-derived calls from the 5' RACE reads in MiXCR, one entry per CDR3 protein. The table lists 80,000 or so distinct CDR3 sequences, 5% to 6.5% of them singletons, with about 8% in the top ten. Sequencing was carried out using whole blood. The TCR originated in an adult who was a healthcare worker with PCR-confirmed SARS-CoV-2 infection or an uninfected control (not recorded which). V usage is TRBV12-3 or TRBV12-4 and J usage is TRBJ2-7, with D tentatively TRBD1 or TRBD2 (5 bases each). DNA for the CDR3: TGTGCCAGCAGTTATGGGACGGCTACCTACGAGCAGTACTTC. Its protein is CASSYGTATYEQYF.